This entry lists 7 T cell receptor beta chains sequenced from one sample in a study of T cells in localized non-small cell lung cancer. Profiling relied on immunoSEQ multiplex PCR, and the TCRdb table lists in-frame clones only, not all of them. The sample consists of some 49,000 clones, 81% of them appearing once. Source: peripheral blood mononuclear cells, taken before any cancer treatment. The receptor set was obtained from a man between 35 and 75 years old with stage III lung adenocarcinoma.

The J gene is TRBJ2-6, the V gene TRBV5-1; D uncertain. V lost 4 bases and J lost 0, with 8 bases in between. In germline, CDR1 is SGHRS, CDR2 YFSETQ. This CDR3 spans 15 amino acids. In DNA, the CDR3 is TGCGCCAGCAGCCTTCGGAACTCTGGGGCCAACGTCCTGACTTTC. Translation gives CASSLRNSGANVLTF.

The V and J genes are TRBV7-7 and TRBJ2-2, with unresolved D. Trimming pared 5 bases from V and 1 base from J, leaving 14 bases between. Germline V gene lookup returns CDR1 SSHAT and CDR2 FNYEAQ (reference sequence). The CDR3 extends over 16 amino acids. The CDR3 sequence: CASSREVQENTGELFF. The DNA of the CDR3 is TGTGCCAGCAGCAGAGAGGTTCAGGAGAACACCGGGGAGCTGTTTTTT.

This clone was seen a single time. The chain couples TRBV27 to TRBJ2-7; 8 nucleotides match TRBD1. Germline CDR1 is MNHEY and CDR2 is SMNVEV (reference sequence). The CDR3 is 14 amino acids. The V segment lost 6 bases and the J segment 0 bases; nucleotides outside the gene matches: 4. DNA of the CDR3: TGTGCCAGCAGCCGACAGGGGAGCTCCTACGAGCAGTACTTC. Residues: CASSRQGSSYEQYF.

This clone was detected a few times. The CDR3 region is CASSQRLAGAPQYF. For the CDR3, the DNA is TGTGCCAGCAGCCAGCGACTAGCGGGGGCTCCGCAGTATTTT. V is TRBV14 and J is TRBJ2-3, with 12 positions matching TRBD2. Per the germline V gene, CDR1 is SGHDN and CDR2 is FVKESK. This CDR3 has 14 amino acids. Trimming cost V 3 bases and J 10 bases; bases outside gene matches: 5.

V gene TRBV9 combines with J gene TRBJ2-3; TRBD2 might be the D (6 bases). Trimming removed 0 bases at V and 0 bases at J, with 14 bases between. The germline V gene has CDR1 SGDLS and CDR2 YYNGEE. The CDR3 consists of 17 residues. The CDR3 sequence: CASSVAPGDLSTDTQYF. CDR3 coding DNA: TGTGCCAGCAGCGTAGCCCCGGGGGACTTAAGCACAGATACGCAGTATTTT.

The chain employs TRBV6-5 and TRBJ2-3; D may be TRBD1 or TRBD2 (6 bases each). Trimming shortened V by 6 bases and J by 2 bases, and 12 bases separated the two germline ends. The germline CDR1 and CDR2 sequences are MNHEY and SVGAGI. This CDR3 spans 14 amino acids. This chain's CDR3 is CASSRGPDTDTQYF. CDR3 bases: TGTGCCAGCAGCCGGGGGCCGGACACAGATACGCAGTATTTT.

This chain connects TRBV5-4 to TRBJ2-7; D unresolved. CDR1 and CDR2 (germline): SGHNT, YYREEE (reference sequence). The V gene lost 4 bases and the J gene lost 0 bases, with 11 bases spanning the gap. This CDR3 has 14 residues. CDR3 amino acids: CASSIGEGSYEQYF. The DNA for the CDR3 is TGTGCCAGCAGCATTGGGGAAGGCTCCTACGAGCAGTACTTC.